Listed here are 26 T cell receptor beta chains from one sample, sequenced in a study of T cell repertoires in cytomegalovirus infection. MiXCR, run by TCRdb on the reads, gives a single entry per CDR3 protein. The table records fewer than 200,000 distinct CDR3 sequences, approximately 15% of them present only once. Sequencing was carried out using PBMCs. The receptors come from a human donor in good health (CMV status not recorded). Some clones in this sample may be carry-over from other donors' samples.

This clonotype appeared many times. CDR3 DNA sequence: TGTGCCAGCAGACCTAGGACAGGTCGAAGGTCTGGGGCCAACGTCCTGACTTTC. Translation: CASRPRTGRRSGANVLTF. The rearrangement uses TRBV6-1 and TRBJ2-6; 7 bases fit TRBD1. V was clipped by 6 bases and J by 1 base; unmatched bases: 12. Germline values: CDR1 MNHNS, CDR2 SASEGT. CDR3 length: 18 residues.

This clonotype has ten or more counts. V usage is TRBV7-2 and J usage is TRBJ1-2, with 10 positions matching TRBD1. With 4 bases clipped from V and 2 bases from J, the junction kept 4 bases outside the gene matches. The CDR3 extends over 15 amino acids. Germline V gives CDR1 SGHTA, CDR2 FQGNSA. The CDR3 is CASSSRQGANYGYTF. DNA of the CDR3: TGTGCCAGCAGCTCCCGACAGGGGGCGAACTATGGCTACACCTTC.

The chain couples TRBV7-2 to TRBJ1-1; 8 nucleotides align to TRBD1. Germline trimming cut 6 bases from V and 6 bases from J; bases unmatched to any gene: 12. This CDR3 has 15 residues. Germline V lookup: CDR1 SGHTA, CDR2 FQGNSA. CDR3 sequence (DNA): TGTGCCAGCAGTAGGAGGACAGGGAATGTGCCTGAAGCTTTCTTT. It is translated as CASSRRTGNVPEAFF.

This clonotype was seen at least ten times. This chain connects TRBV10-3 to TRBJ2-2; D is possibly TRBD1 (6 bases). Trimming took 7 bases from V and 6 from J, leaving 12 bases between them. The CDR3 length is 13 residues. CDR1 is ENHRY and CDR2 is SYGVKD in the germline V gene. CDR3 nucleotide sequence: TGTGCCATCAAGGAAGGGGGACCCGGGGAGCTGTTTTTT. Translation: CAIKEGGPGELFF.

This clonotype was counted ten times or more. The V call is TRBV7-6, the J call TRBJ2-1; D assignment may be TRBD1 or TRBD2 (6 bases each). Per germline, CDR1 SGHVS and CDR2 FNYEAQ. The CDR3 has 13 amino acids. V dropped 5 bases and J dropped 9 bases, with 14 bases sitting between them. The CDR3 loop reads CASSPPGAGEQFF. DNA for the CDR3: TGTGCCAGCAGCCCCCCGGGGGCCGGTGAGCAGTTCTTC.

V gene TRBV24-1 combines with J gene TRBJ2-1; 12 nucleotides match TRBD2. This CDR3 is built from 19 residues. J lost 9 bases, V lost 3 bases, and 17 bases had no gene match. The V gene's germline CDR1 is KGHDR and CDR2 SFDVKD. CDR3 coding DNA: TGTGCCACCAGTGATCCTAACTTGGCTAGCGGGAGGGATAGGGGTGAGCAGTTCTTC. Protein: CATSDPNLASGRDRGEQFF.

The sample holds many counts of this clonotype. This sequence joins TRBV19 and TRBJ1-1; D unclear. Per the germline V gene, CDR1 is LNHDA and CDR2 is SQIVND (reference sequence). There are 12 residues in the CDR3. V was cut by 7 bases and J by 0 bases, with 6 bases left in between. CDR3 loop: CASTRMNTEAFF. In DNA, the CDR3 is TGTGCCAGTACCCGAATGAACACTGAAGCTTTCTTT.

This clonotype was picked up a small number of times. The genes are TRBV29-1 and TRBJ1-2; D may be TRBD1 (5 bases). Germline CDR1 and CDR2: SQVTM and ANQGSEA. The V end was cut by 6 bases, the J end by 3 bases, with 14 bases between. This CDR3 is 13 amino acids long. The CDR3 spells CSVRDGDYYGYTF. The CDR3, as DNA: TGCAGCGTCCGGGACGGCGATTACTATGGCTACACCTTC.

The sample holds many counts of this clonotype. The CDR3 bases are TGTGCCAGCAGCTTAGAGTCGGGAGATGTCTACGAGCAGTACTTC. This codes for CASSLESGDVYEQYF. The rearrangement joins TRBV7-2 to TRBJ2-7; a weak D match, TRBD2 (6 bases). Trimming stripped 1 base from V and 3 bases from J, with 13 bases between. Germline V gene sequence: CDR1 SGHTA, CDR2 FQGNSA. CDR3 length equals 15 residues.

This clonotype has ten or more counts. The CDR3 reads CATSRDTDQPQHF. The CDR3 nucleotides read TGTGCCACCAGCAGGGACACCGATCAGCCCCAGCATTTT. The V gene is TRBV15, the J gene TRBJ1-5, with D perhaps TRBD1 (5 bases). Germline-derived CDR1 and CDR2 are LNHNV and YYDKDF (reference sequence). The ends were cut back, 3 bases at V and 5 bases at J, with 8 bases in the middle. This CDR3 region has 13 residues.

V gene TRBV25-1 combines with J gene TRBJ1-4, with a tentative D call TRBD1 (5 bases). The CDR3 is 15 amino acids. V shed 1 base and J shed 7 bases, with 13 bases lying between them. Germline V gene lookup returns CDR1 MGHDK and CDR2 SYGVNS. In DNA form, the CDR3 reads TGTGCCAGCAGTGAATGGGGCAGCAGAAGTGAAAAACTGTTTTTT. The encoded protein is CASSEWGSRSEKLFF.

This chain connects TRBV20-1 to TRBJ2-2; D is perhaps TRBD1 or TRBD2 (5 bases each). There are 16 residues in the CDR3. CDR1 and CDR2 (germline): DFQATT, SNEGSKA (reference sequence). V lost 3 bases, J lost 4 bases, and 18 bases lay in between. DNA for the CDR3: TGCAGTGCTAGCGGTCCGGGACCCATGGGCACCGGGGAGCTGTTTTTT. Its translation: CSASGPGPMGTGELFF.

The CDR3 DNA reads as TGTGCCAGCTCGGGGGAGATGAACACTGAAGCTTTCTTT. Amino acid sequence: CASSGEMNTEAFF. V gene TRBV6-8 combines with J gene TRBJ1-1; TRBD1 might be the D (5 bases). The CDR3 sequence is 13 residues long. Trimming removed 8 bases at V and 0 bases at J, with 10 bases between. Germline CDR1 reads MNHGY; CDR2 reads SAAAGT.

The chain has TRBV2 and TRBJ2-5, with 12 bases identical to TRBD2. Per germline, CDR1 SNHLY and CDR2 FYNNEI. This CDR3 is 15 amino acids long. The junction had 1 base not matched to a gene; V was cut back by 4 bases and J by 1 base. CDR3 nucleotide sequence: TGTGCCAGCAGTGGACTAGCGGGGGTCCAAGAGACCCAGTACTTC. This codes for CASSGLAGVQETQYF. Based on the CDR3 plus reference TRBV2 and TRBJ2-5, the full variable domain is EPEVTQTPSHQVTQMGQEVILRCVPISNHLYFYWYRQILGQKVEFLVSFYNNEISEKSEIFDDQFSVERPDGSNFTLKIRSTKLEDSAMYFCASSGLAGVQETQYFGPGTRLLVL.

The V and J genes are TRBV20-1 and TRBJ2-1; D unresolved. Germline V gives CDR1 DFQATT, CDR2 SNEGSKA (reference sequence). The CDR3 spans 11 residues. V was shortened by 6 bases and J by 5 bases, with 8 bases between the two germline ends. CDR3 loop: CSALRNNEQFF. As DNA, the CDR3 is TGCAGTGCCCTACGGAACAATGAGCAGTTCTTC.

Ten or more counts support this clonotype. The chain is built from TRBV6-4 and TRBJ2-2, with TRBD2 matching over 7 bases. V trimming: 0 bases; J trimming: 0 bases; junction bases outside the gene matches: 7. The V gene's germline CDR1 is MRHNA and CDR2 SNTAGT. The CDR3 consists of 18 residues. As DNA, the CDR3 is TGTGCCAGCAGTGACTCAGGCAGGGAGGGTCCGAACACCGGGGAGCTGTTTTTT. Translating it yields CASSDSGREGPNTGELFF.

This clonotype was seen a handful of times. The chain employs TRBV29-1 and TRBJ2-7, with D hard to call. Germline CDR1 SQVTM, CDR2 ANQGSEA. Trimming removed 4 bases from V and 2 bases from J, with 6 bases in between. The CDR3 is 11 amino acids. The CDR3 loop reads CSVASAYEQYF. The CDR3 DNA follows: TGCAGCGTTGCCAGTGCCTACGAGCAGTACTTC.

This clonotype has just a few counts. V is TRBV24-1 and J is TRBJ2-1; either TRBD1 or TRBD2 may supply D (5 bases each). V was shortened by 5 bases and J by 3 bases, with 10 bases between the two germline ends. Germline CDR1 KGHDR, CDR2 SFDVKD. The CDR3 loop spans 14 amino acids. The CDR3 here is CATSGGPDYNEQFF. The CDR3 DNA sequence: TGTGCCACCAGTGGGGGACCCGACTACAATGAGCAGTTCTTC.

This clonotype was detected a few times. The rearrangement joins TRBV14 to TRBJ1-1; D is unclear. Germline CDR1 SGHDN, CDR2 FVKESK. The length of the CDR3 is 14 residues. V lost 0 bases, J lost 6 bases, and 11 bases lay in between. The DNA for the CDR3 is TGTGCCAGCAGCCAAGAGGTGGAAATCTCTGAAGCTTTCTTT. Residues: CASSQEVEISEAFF.

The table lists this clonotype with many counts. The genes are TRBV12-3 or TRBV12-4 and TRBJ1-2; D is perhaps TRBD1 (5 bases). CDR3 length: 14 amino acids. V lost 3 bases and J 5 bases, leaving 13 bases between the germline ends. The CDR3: CASSFQGIQYGYTF. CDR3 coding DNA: TGTGCCAGCAGTTTTCAGGGCATTCAGTATGGCTACACCTTC.

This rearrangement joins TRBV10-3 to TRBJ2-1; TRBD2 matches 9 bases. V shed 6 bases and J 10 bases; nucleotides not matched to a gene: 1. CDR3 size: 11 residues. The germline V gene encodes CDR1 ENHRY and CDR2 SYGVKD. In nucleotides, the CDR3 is TGTGCCATCAGGACTAGCGGAGAGCAGTTCTTC. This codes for CAIRTSGEQFF.

CDR3 protein: CSVHLSGAETQYF. In DNA, the CDR3 is TGCAGCGTTCACCTTTCAGGGGCAGAGACCCAGTACTTC. V gene TRBV29-1 combines with J gene TRBJ2-5; perhaps TRBD1 as D (6 bases). Germline CDR1 reads SQVTM; CDR2 reads ANQGSEA. CDR3 length: 13 amino acids. V lost 5 bases, J lost 4 bases, and 14 bases lay in between.

CDR3: CASSQSLTLIPGQVKETQYF. In DNA form, the CDR3 reads TGCGCCAGCAGTCAATCTTTAACCCTTATCCCGGGACAGGTCAAAGAGACCCAGTACTTC. The chain combines TRBV23-1 with TRBJ2-5, with TRBD1 identical over 8 bases. TRBV23-1 is an ORF for which the function is uncertain. The CDR3 is 20 residues long. J gave up 3 bases and V 0 bases, and 18 bases lay outside the gene matches.

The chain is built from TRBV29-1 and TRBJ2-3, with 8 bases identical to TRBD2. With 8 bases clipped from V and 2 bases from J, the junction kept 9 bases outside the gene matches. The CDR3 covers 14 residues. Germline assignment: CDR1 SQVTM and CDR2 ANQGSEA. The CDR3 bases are TGCAGCTTAAGAGCGGGGGCCTCCACAGATACGCAGTATTTT. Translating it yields CSLRAGASTDTQYF.

CDR3 in DNA: TGCGCCAGCAGCTTCGGGCAGCTTCGGGAGACCCAGTACTTC. It encodes CASSFGQLRETQYF. The rearrangement uses TRBV5-1 and TRBJ2-5, with no clear D. Trimming stripped 2 bases from V and 5 bases from J, with 13 bases between. The CDR3 extends over 14 amino acids. Germline V gene lookup returns CDR1 SGHRS and CDR2 YFSETQ.

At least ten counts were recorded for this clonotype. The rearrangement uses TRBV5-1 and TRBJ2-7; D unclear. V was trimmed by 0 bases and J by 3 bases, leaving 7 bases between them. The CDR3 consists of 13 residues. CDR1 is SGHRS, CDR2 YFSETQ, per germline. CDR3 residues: CASSLGRYYEQYF. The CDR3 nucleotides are TGCGCCAGCAGCTTGGGGAGATACTACGAGCAGTACTTC.